These 10 T cell receptor beta chains were sequenced from one sample in a study of vaccination and CD4 T cells after COVID-19. An Oncomine TCR Beta short-read assay was used to sequence the DNA from cultured CD4+ T cells. TCRdb reprocessed the PCR reads with MiXCR, giving one entry per CDR3 protein. The table records around 5,900 distinct CDR3 sequences, around two thirds of them present only once. Treatment here: roughly nine-day PBMC culture with coronavirus spike peptide pools or control peptides (ViraFEST assay). For these receptors, no antigen is known. Sequencing was carried out using CD4+ T cells from blood, cultured in vitro. Receptors were obtained from a human donor who had recovered from COVID-19.

In this sample, this clonotype turned up once. The chain employs TRBV6-1 and TRBJ1-1; D is ambiguous. V was pared by 7 bases and J by 1 base, with 10 bases between. This CDR3 comprises 13 residues. Germline CDR1 MNHNS, CDR2 SASEGT. The CDR3 loop reads CASKIQQNTEAFF. The CDR3 region has the DNA TGTGCCAGCAAGATTCAACAGAACACTGAAGCTTTCTTT.

The V call is TRBV6-2 or TRBV6-3, the J call TRBJ1-2; tentatively, D is TRBD1 (6 bases). Looked up from germline, CDR1 is MNHEY and CDR2 is SVGEGT. V gave up 0 bases and J gave up 4 bases, with 12 bases separating them. This CDR3 region has 15 residues. CDR3 loop: CASSYSNRAVYGYTF. CDR3 in DNA: TGTGCCAGCAGTTACTCGAACAGGGCAGTCTATGGCTACACCTTC.

This rearrangement joins TRBV9 to TRBJ2-3, with 10 nucleotides matching TRBD1. Germline CDR1 SGDLS, CDR2 YYNGEE. J lost 2 bases, V lost 6 bases, and 12 bases had no gene match. The CDR3 length is 17 residues. Here the CDR3 DNA reads TGTGCCAGCAACCTTCCCCGGGACAGGGGATACACAGATACGCAGTATTTT. Translating gives CASNLPRDRGYTDTQYF.

This clonotype was seen only a few times. The chain recombines TRBV25-1 with TRBJ2-5; D gene uncertain. The CDR3 contains 10 residues. Between the trimmed V and J ends, which lost 6 bases and 2 bases, there was a span of 1 base. CDR1 is MGHDK and CDR2 is SYGVNS in the germline V gene. The chain's CDR3 is CASRQETQYF. The CDR3 coding sequence is TGTGCCAGCAGACAAGAGACCCAGTACTTC.

The chain combines TRBV27 with TRBJ1-5; a possible D gene is TRBD1 (6 bases). Trimming left V 7 bases short and J 7 bases short, with 20 bases between. The CDR3 spans 15 residues. Per germline, CDR1 MNHEY and CDR2 SMNVEV (reference sequence). The CDR3 DNA reads TGTGCCAGCACCCCCCAGGGGCTGGATAAGCAGCCCCAGCATTTT. Translating it yields CASTPQGLDKQPQHF.

The chain combines TRBV24-1 with TRBJ2-5, with D perhaps TRBD2 (7 bases). V lost 4 bases and J 5 bases, leaving 19 bases between the germline ends. The CDR3 is 16 amino acids. Germline V gene data show CDR1 as KGHDR and CDR2 as SFDVKD. The CDR3 protein is CATSEGGGRVAETQYF. Here the CDR3 DNA reads TGTGCCACCAGTGAGGGGGGGGGCAGGGTTGCGGAGACCCAGTACTTC.

This sequence joins TRBV27 and TRBJ1-6; D gene uncertain. The V gene lost 0 bases and the J gene lost 10 bases, with 13 bases spanning the gap. The CDR3 is made up of 15 amino acids. Germline CDR1 reads MNHEY; CDR2 reads SMNVEV (reference sequence). The CDR3 DNA is TGTGCCAGCAGTTTATCTGAAGGGATAGGGTCACCCCTCCACTTT. This codes for CASSLSEGIGSPLHF.

This clonotype was recorded a few times. The V and J genes are TRBV19 and TRBJ1-6; TRBD1 aligns across 9 bases. This CDR3 spans 14 amino acids. J lost 10 bases, V lost 5 bases, and 6 bases had no gene match. Per the germline V gene, CDR1 is LNHDA and CDR2 is SQIVND (reference sequence). CDR3 loop: CASSPGTGRSPLHF. The CDR3 bases are TGTGCCAGTAGTCCAGGGACAGGGCGCTCACCCCTCCACTTT.

The chain has TRBV15 and TRBJ2-5, with 10 bases matching TRBD1. CDR3 size: 14 residues. The junction had 3 bases not matched to a gene; V was cut back by 4 bases and J by 4 bases. The germline V gene encodes CDR1 LNHNV and CDR2 YYDKDF (reference sequence). The CDR3, as DNA: TGTGCCACCAGCAAGACAGGGGGCACAGAGACCCAGTACTTC. Its protein is CATSKTGGTETQYF.

This clonotype was seen once. V is TRBV6-1 and J is TRBJ2-2; TRBD1 aligns across 7 bases. This CDR3 contains 13 residues. V gave up 4 bases and J gave up 7 bases; unmatched junction bases: 3. Per germline, CDR1 MNHNS and CDR2 SASEGT. The CDR3 nucleotides read TGTGCCAGCAGTGGAACAGGGGTCGGGGAGCTGTTTTTT. This translates into CASSGTGVGELFF.